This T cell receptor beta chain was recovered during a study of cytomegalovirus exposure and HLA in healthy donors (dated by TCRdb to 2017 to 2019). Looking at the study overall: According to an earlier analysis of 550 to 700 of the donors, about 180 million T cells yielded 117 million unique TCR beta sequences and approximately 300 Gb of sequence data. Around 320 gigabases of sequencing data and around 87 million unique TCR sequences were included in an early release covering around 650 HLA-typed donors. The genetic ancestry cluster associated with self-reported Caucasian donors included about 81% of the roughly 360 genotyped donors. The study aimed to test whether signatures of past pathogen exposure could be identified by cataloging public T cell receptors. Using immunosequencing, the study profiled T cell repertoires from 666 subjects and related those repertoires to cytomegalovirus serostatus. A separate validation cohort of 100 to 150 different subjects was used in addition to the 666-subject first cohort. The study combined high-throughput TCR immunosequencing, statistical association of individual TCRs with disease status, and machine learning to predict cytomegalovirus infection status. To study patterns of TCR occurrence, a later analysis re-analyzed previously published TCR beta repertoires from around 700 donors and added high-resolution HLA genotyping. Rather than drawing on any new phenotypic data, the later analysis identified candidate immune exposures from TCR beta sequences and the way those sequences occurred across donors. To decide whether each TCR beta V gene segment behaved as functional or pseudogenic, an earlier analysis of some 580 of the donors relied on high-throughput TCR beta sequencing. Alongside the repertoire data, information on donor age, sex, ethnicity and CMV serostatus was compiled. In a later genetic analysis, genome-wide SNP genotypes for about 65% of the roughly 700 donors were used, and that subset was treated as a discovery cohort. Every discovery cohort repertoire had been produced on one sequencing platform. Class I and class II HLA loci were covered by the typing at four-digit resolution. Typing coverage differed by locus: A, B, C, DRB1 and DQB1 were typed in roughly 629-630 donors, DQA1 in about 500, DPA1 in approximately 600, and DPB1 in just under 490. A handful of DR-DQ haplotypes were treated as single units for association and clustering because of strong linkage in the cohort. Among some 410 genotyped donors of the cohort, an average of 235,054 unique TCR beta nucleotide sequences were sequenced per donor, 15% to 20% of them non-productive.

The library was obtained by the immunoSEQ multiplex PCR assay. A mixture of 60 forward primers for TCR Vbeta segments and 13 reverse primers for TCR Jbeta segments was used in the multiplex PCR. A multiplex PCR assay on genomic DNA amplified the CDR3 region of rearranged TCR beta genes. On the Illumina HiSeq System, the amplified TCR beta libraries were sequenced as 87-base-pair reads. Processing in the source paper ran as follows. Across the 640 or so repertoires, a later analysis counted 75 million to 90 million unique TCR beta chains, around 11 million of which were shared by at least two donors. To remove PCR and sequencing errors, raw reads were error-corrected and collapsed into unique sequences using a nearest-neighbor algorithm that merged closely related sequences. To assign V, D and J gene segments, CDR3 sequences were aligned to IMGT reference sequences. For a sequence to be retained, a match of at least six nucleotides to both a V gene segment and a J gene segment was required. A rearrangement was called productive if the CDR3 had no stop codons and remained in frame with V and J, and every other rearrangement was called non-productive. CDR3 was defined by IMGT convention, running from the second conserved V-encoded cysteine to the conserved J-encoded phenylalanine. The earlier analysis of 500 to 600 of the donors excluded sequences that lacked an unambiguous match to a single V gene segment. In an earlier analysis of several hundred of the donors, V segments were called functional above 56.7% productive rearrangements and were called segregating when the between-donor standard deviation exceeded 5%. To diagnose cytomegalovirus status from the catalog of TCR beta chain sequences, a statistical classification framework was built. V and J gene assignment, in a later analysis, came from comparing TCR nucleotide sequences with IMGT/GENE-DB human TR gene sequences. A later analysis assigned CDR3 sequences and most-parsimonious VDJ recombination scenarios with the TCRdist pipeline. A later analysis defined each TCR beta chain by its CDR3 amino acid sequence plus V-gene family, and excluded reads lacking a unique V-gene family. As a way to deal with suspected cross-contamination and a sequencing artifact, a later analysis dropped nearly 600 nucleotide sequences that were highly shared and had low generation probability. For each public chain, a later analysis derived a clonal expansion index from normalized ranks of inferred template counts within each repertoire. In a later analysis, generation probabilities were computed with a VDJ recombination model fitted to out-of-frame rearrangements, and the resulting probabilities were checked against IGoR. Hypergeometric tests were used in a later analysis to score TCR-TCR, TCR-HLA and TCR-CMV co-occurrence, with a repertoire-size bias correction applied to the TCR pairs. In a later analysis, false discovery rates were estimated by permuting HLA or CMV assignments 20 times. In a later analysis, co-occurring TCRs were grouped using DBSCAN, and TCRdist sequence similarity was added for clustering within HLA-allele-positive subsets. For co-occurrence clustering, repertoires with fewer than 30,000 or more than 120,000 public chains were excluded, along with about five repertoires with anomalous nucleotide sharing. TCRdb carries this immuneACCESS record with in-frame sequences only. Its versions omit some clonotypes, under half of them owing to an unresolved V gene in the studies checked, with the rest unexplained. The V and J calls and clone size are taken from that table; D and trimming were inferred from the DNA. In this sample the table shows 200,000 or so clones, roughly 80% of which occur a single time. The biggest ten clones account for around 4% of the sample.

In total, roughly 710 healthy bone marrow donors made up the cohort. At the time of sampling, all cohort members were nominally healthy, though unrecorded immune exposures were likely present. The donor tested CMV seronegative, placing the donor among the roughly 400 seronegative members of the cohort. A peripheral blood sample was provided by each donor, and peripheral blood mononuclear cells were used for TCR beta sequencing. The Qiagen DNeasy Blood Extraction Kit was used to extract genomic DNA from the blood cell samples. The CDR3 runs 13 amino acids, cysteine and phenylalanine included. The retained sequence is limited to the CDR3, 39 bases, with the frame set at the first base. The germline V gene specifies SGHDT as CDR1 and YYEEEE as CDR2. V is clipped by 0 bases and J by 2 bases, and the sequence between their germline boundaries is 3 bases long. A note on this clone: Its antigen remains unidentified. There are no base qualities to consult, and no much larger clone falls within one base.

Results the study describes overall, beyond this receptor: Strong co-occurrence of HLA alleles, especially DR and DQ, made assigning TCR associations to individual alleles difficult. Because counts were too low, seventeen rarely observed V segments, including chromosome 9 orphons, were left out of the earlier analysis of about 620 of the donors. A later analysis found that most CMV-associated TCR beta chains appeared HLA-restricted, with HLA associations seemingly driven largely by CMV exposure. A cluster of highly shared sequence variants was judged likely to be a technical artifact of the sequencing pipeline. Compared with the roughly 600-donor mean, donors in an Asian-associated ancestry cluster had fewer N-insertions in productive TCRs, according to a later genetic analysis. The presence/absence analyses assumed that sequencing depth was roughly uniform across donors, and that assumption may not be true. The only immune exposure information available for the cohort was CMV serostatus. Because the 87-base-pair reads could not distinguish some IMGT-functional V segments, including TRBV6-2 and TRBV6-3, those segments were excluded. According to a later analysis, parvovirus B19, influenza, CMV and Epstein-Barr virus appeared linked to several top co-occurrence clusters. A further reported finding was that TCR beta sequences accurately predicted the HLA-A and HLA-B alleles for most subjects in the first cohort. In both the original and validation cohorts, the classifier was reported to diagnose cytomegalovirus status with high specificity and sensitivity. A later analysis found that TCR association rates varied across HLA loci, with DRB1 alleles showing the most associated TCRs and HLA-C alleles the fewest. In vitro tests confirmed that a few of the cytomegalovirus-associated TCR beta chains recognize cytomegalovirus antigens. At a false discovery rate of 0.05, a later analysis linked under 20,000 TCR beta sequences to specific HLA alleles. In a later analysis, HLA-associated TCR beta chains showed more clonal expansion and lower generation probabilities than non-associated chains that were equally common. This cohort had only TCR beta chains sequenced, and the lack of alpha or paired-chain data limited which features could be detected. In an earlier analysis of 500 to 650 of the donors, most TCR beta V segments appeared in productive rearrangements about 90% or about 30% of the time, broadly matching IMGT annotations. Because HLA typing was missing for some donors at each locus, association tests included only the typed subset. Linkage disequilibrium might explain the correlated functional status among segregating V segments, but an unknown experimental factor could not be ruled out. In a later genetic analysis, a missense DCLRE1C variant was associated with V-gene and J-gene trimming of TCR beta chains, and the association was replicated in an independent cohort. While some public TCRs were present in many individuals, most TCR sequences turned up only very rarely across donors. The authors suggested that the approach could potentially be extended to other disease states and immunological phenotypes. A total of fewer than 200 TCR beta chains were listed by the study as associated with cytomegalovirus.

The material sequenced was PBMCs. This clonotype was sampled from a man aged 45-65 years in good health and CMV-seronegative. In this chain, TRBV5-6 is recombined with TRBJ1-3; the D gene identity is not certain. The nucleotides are TGTGCCAGCAGCTTGGGGCCTGGAAACACCATATATTTT. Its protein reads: CASSLGPGNTIYF.